The source of this T cell receptor beta chain is a study of blood T cell repertoires in COVID-19. At the level of the study: T cells, B-cell-depleted T cells, or PBMCs provided the cDNA or gDNA that served as material.

Patients from Seattle were sampled longitudinally, starting during active infection. Authors' methods: Researchers report that nucleated cell counts were estimated from reference gene primer amplification. Using immunoSEQ multiplex PCR, the repertoire was profiled, and TCRdb retains in-frame clones only, with some absent. V and J calls and clone size follow that table, whereas D and trimming were derived from the DNA. The repertoire consists of fewer than 350,000 clones, with around 90% occurring once and the leading ten covering nearly 7%. Germline assignment: CDR1 LGHNT and CDR2 FRNRAP. This CDR3 comprises 15 residues. Germline trimming cut 1 base from V and 2 bases from J; bases unmatched to any gene: 2.

This TCR was recovered from a woman in her thirties with COVID-19, enrolled during active disease. Sequencing was carried out using peripheral blood. The genes are TRBV12-5 and TRBJ2-3, with 8 bases aligning to TRBD1. The CDR3 reads CASGLGQGNTDTQYF. CDR3 coding DNA: TGTGCTAGTGGTTTGGGACAGGGGAACACAGATACGCAGTATTTT.